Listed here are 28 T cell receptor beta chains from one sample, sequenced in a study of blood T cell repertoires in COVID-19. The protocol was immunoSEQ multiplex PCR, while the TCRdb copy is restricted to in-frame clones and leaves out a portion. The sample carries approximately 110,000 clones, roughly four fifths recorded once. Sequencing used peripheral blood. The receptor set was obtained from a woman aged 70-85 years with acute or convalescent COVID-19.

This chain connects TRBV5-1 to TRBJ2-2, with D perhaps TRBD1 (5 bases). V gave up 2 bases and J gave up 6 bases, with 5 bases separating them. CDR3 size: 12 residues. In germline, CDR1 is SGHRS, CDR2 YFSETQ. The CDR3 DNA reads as TGCGCCAGCAGCTTAGGGGCCGGGGAGCTGTTTTTT. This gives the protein CASSLGAGELFF.

The CDR3 protein is CASSQGSGADQPQHF. The CDR3 region has the DNA TGCGCCAGCAGCCAAGGTAGTGGAGCCGATCAGCCCCAGCATTTT. The gene calls are TRBV4-3 and TRBJ1-5; D is unresolved. Germline-derived CDR1 and CDR2 are LGHNA and YSLEER. Between the trimmed V and J ends, which lost 1 base and 5 bases, there was a span of 12 bases. This CDR3 has 15 residues.

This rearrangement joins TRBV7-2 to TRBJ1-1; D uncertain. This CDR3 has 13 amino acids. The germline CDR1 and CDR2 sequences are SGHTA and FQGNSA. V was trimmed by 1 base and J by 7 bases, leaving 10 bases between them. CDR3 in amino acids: CASSLDGGGEAFF. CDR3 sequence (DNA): TGTGCCAGCAGCTTAGACGGTGGAGGTGAAGCTTTCTTT.

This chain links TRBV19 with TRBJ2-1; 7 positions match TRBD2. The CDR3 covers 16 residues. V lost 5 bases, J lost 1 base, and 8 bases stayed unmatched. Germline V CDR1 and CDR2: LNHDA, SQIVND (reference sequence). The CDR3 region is CASSAPLAASYNEQFF. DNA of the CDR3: TGTGCCAGTAGTGCCCCCCTAGCGGCGTCCTACAATGAGCAGTTCTTC.

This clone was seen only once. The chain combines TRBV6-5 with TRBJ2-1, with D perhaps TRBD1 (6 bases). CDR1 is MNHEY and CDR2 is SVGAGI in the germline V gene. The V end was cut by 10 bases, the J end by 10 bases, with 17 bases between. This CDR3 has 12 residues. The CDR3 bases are TGTGCCACCAAAACAGGGTTTCGAGAGCAGTTCTTC. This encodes CATKTGFREQFF.

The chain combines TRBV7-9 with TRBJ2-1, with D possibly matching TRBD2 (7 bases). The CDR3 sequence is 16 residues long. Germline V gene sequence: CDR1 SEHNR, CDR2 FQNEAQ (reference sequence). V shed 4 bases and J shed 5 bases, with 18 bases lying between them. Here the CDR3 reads CASSSGGKRGNNEQFF. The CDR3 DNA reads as TGTGCCAGCAGCTCCGGGGGCAAGCGGGGAAACAATGAGCAGTTCTTC.

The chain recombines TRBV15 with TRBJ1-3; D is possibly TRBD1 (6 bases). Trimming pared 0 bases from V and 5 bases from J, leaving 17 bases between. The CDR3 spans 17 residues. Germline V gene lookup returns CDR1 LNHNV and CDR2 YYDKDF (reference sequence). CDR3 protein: CATSRDPTNRVRNTIYF. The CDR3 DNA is TGTGCCACCAGCAGAGATCCCACCAACAGGGTAAGAAACACCATATATTTT.

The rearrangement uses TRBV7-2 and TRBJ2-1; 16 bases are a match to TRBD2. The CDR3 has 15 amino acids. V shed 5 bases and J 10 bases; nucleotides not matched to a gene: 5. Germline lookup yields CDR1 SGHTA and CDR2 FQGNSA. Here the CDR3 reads CASSPGTSGRVEQFF. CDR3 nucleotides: TGTGCCAGCAGCCCCGGGACTAGCGGGAGGGTAGAGCAGTTCTTC.

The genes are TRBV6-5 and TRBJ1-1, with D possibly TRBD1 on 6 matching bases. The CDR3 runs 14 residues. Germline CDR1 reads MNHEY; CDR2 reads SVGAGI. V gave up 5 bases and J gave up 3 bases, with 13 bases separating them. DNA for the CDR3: TGTGCCAGCAGTACGACAGGTCGGGACACTGAAGCTTTCTTT. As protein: CASSTTGRDTEAFF.

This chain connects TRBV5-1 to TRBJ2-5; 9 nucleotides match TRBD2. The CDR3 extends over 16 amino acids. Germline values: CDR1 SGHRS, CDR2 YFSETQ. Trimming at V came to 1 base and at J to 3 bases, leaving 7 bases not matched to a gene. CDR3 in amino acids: CASSLSGGRGKETQYF. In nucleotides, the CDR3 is TGCGCCAGCAGCTTGTCTGGCGGGAGGGGGAAAGAGACCCAGTACTTC.

The CDR3 bases are TGTGCCAGCAGTTTAAGCCCTGGAGGAACTGATAGCAATCAGCCCCAGCATTTT. Amino acids: CASSLSPGGTDSNQPQHF. V is TRBV28 and J is TRBJ1-5, with D unresolved. CDR1 is MDHEN, CDR2 SYDVKM, per germline. CDR3 length: 18 residues. With 2 bases removed from V and 0 bases from J, the gap between germline ends came to 17 bases.

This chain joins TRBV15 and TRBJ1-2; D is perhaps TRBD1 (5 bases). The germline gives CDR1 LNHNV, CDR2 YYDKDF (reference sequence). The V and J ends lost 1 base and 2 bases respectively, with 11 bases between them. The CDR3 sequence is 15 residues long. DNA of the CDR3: TGTGCCACCAGCAGAGGTTGGGCAGGGAACTATGGCTACACCTTC. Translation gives CATSRGWAGNYGYTF.

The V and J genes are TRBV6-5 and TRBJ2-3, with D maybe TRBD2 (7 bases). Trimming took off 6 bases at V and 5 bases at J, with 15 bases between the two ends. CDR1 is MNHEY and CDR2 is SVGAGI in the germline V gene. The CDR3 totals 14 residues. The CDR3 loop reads CASRPLGGLDTQYF. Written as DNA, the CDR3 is TGTGCCAGCAGGCCCCTCGGGGGGCTAGATACGCAGTATTTT.

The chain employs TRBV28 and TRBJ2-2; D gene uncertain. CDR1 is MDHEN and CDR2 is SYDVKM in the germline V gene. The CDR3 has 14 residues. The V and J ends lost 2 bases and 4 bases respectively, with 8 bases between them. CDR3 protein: CASSLQATTGELFF. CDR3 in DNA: TGTGCCAGCAGTTTACAGGCGACCACCGGGGAGCTGTTTTTT.

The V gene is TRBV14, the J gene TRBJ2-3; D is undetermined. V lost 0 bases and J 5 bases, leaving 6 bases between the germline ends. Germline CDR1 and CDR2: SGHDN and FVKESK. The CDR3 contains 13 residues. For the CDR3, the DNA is TGTGCCAGCAGCCAAGATTTGAGAGATACGCAGTATTTT. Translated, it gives CASSQDLRDTQYF.

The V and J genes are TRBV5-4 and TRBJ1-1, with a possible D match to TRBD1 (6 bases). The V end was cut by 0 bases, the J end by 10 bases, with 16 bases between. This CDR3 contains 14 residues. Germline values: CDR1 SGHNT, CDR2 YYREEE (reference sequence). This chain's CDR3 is CASSLAGQISRAFF. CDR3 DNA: TGTGCCAGCAGCTTGGCCGGACAGATCTCTCGAGCTTTCTTT.

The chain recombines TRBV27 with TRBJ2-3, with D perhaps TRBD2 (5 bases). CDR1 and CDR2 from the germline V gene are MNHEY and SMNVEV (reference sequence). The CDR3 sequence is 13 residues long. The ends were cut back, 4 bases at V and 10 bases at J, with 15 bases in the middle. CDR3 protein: CASSWGGPRAQYF. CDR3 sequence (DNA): TGTGCCAGCAGTTGGGGTGGCCCGAGGGCGCAGTATTTT.

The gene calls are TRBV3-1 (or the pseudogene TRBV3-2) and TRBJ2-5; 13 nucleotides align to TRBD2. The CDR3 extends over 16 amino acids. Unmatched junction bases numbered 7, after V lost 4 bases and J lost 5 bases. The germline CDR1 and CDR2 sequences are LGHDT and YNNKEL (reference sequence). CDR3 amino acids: CASSLGTSGAGETQYF. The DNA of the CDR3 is TGTGCCAGCAGCCTCGGGACTAGCGGGGCTGGGGAGACCCAGTACTTC.

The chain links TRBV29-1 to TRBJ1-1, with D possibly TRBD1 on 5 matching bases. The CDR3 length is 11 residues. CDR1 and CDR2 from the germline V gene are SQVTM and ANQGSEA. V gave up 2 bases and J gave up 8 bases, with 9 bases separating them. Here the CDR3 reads CSVERQPEAFF. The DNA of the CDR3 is TGCAGCGTTGAAAGACAGCCCGAAGCTTTCTTT.

CDR3 DNA: TGTGCCAGCAGCTTAGGTACCGGGACAGGGAATTCACCCCTCCACTTT. This gives the protein CASSLGTGTGNSPLHF. V usage is TRBV11-2 and J usage is TRBJ1-6; 9 bases are a match to TRBD1. The J segment lost 7 bases and the V segment lost 1 base, leaving 5 bases of the junction unmatched. The CDR3 has 16 residues. Germline assignment: CDR1 SGHAT and CDR2 FQNNGV.

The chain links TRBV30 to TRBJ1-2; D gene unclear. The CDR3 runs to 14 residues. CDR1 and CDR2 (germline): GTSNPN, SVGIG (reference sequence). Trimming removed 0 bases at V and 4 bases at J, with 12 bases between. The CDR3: CAWSVLGPVYGYTF. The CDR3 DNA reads TGTGCCTGGAGTGTACTAGGGCCCGTCTATGGCTACACCTTC.

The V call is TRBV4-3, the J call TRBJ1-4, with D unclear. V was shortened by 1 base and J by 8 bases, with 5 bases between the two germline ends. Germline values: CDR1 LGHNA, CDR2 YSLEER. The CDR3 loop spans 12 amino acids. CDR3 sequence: CASSQVQEKLFF. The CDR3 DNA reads TGCGCCAGCAGCCAAGTTCAAGAAAAACTGTTTTTT.

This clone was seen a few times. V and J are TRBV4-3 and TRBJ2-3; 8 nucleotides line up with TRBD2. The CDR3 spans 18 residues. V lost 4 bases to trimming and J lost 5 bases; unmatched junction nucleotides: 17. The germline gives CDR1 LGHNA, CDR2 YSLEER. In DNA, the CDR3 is TGCGCCAGCAGCCTCACCCGGGAAAGCGGGACTAGAATAGATACGCAGTATTTT. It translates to CASSLTRESGTRIDTQYF.

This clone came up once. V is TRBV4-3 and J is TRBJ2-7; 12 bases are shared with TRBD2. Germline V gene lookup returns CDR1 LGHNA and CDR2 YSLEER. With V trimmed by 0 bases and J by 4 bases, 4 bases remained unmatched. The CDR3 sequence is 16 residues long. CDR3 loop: CASSQDLTSGSYEQYF. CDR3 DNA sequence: TGCGCCAGCAGCCAAGACCTGACTAGCGGGAGTTACGAGCAGTACTTC.

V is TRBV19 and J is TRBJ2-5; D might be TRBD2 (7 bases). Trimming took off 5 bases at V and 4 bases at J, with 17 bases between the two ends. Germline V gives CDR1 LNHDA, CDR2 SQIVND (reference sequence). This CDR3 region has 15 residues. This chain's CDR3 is CASSVLGGASETQYF. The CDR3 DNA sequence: TGTGCCAGTAGTGTTCTAGGGGGGGCATCAGAGACCCAGTACTTC.

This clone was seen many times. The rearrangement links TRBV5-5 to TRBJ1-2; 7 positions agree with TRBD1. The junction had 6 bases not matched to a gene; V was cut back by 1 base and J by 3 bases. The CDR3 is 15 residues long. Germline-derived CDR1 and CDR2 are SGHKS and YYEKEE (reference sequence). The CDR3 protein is CASSLLGQVDYGYTF. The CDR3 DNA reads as TGTGCCAGCAGCTTGTTAGGACAGGTGGACTATGGCTACACCTTC. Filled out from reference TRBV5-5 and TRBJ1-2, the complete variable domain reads DAGVTQSPTHLIKTRGQQVTLRCSPISGHKSVSWYQQVLGQGPQFIFQYYEKEERGRGNFPDRFSARQFPNYSSELNVNALLLGDSALYLCASSLLGQVDYGYTFGSGTRLTVV.

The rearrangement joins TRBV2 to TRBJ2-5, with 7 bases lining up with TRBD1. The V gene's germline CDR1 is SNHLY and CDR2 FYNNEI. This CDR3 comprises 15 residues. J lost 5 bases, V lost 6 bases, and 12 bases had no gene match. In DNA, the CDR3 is TGTGCCAGCAGCCGGGACAGCGCCTTTGGGGAGACCCAGTACTTC. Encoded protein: CASSRDSAFGETQYF.

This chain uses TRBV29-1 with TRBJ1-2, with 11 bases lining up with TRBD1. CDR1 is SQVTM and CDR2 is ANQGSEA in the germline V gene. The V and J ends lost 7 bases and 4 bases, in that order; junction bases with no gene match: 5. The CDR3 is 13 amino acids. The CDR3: CSARTGGVYGYTF. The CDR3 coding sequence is TGCAGCGCGCGGACAGGGGGCGTCTATGGCTACACCTTC.